This TCR beta chain comes out of a study of monozygotic twins with inflammatory bowel disease. Regarding the study as a whole: A reduction in TCRbeta diversity (inverse Simpson) was seen in IBD patients relative to healthy co-twins.

Input per TCR library consisted of around 4,000 ng of total RNA. Template switching incorporated UMIs with a 6-nucleotide sample barcode. TCRdb reanalyzed the 5' RACE reads, giving one entry per CDR3 protein sequence and no DNA. The specimen's table records more than 300,000 distinct CDR3 sequences. Germline lookup yields CDR1 SGHRS and CDR2 YFSETQ. The CDR3 is 14 amino acids. On this clonotype: No antigen is known for it.

This rearrangement joins TRBV5-1 to TRBJ1-1; the TCRdb call, TRBD1, lacks DNA for checking. This sequence originates from a human donor with ulcerative colitis or Crohn's disease, or a healthy co-twin of an affected twin (not recorded which). Material for sequencing was blood. The CDR3 loop is CASSLRPTVYEAFF.